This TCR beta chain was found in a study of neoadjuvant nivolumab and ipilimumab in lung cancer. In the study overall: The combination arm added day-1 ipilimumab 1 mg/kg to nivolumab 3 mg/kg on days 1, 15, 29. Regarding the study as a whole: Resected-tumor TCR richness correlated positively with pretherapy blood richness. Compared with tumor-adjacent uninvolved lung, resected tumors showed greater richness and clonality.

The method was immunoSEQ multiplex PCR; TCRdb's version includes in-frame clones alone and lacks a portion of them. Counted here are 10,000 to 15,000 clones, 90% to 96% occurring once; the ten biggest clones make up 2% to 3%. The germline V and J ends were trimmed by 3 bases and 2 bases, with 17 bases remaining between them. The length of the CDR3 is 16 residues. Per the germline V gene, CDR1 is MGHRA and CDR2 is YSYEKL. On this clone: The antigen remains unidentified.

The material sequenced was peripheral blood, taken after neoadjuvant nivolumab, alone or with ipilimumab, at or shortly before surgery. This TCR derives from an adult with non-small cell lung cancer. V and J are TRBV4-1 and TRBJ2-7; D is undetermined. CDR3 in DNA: TGCGCCAGCAGCCACCCGGCCGGAGTGCGAACCTACGAGCAGTACTTC. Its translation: CASSHPAGVRTYEQYF.